The TCR beta chain described here comes from a study of Graves' ophthalmopathy and Graves' hyperthyroidism. RNA transcripts yielded amplified TCR beta CDR3 regions. First-round RT-PCR used HTBI primers; second-round multiplex PCR followed. In TCRdb, the multiplex PCR reads were re-called with MiXCR into one record per CDR3 protein. This table has around 400,000 distinct CDR3 sequences, around a fifth appearing once. This clonotype has ten or more counts. Pregnant or lactating patients and those with other autoimmune diseases or uncontrolled infections were excluded. V dropped 5 bases and J dropped 3 bases, with 22 bases sitting between them. Germline V gene data show CDR1 as MNHEY and CDR2 as SVGEGT. This CDR3 comprises 17 residues.

Sequencing was done on a sample of peripheral blood. The genes are TRBV6-2 or TRBV6-3 and TRBJ1-2; D is uncertain. The clonotype originates from a woman in her late teens or twenties with stable Graves' hyperthyroidism. The DNA for the CDR3 is TGTGCCAGCAGTCCTCCGTACAGAACCGGAGCAGACTATGGCTACACCTTC. Translated: CASSPPYRTGADYGYTF.